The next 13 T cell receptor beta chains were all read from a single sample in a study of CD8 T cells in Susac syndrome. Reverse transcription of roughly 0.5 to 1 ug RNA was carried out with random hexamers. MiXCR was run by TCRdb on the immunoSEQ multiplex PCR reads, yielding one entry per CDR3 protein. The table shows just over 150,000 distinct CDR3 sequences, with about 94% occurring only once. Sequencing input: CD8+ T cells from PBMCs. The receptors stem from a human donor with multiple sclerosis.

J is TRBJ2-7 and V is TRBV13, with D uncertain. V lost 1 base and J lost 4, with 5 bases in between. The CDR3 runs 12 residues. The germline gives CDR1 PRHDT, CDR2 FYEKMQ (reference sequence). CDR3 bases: TGTGCCAGCAGCTTAGAGAGGTACGAGCAGTACTTC. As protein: CASSLERYEQYF.

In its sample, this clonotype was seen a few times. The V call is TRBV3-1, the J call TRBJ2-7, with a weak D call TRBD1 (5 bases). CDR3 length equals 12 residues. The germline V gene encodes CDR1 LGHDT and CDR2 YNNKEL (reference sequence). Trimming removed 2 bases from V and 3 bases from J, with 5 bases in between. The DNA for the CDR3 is TGTGCCAGCAGCCAACAGGGCTACGAGCAGTACTTC. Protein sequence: CASSQQGYEQYF.

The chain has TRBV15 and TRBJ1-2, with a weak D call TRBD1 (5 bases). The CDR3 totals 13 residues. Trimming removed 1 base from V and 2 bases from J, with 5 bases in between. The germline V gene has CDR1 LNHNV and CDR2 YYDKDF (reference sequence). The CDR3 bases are TGTGCCACCAGCAGAGGACAGAACTATGGCTACACCTTC. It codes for CATSRGQNYGYTF.

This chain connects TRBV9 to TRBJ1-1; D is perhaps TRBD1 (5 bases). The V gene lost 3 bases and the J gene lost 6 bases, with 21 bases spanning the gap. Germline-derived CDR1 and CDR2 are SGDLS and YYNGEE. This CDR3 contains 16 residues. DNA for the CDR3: TGTGCCAGCAGCGAAGGGGCGGGAGCTCGAGGGTCTGAAGCTTTCTTT. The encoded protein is CASSEGAGARGSEAFF.

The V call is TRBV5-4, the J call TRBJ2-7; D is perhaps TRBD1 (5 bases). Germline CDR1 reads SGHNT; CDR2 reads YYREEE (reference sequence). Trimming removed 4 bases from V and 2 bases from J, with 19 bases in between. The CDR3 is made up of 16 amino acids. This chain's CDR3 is CASSRMTDRDTYEQYF. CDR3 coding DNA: TGTGCCAGCAGCCGGATGACAGACAGAGATACCTACGAGCAGTACTTC. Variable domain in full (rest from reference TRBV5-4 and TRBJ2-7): ETGVTQSPTHLIKTRGQQVTLRCSSQSGHNTVSWYQQALGQGPQFIFQYYREEENGRGNFPPRFSGLQFPNYSSELNVNALELDDSALYLCASSRMTDRDTYEQYFGPGTRLTVT.

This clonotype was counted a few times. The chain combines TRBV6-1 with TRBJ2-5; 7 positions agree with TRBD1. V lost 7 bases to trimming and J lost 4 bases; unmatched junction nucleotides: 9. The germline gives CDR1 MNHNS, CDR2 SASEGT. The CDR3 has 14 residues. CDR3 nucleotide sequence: TGTGCCAGCACCTACCGACAGGGAACAGAGACCCAGTACTTC. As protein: CASTYRQGTETQYF.

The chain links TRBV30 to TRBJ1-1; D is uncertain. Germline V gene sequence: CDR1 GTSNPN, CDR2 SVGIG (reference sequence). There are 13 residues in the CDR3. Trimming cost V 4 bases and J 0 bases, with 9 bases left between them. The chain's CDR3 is CAWNPRVNTEAFF. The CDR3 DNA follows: TGTGCCTGGAATCCTAGGGTGAACACTGAAGCTTTCTTT.

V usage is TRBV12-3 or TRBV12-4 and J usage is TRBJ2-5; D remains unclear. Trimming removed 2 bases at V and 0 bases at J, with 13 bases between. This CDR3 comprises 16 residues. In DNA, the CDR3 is TGTGCCAGCAGTTTATTGGGTTTCGACAACCAAGAGACCCAGTACTTC. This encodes CASSLLGFDNQETQYF.

This CDR3 is CSVEKQGAQETQYF. The CDR3, as DNA: TGCAGCGTTGAAAAACAGGGGGCACAAGAGACCCAGTACTTC. The chain combines TRBV29-1 with TRBJ2-5, with 9 nucleotides matching TRBD1. J was trimmed by 2 bases and V by 2 bases; bases with no gene match: 3. The CDR3 loop spans 14 amino acids. Germline-derived CDR1 and CDR2 are SQVTM and ANQGSEA.

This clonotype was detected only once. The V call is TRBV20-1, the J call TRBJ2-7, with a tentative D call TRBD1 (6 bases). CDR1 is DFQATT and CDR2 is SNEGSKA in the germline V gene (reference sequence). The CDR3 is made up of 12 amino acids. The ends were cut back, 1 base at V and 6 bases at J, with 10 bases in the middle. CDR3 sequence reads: CSARGQVIEQYF. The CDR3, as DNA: TGCAGTGCTAGAGGACAGGTTATCGAGCAGTACTTC.

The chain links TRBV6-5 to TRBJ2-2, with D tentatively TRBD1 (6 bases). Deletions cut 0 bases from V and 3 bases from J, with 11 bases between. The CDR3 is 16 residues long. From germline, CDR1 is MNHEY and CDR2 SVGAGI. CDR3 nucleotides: TGTGCCAGCAGTTACTCAACCAGGGGCTACACCGGGGAGCTGTTTTTT. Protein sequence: CASSYSTRGYTGELFF.

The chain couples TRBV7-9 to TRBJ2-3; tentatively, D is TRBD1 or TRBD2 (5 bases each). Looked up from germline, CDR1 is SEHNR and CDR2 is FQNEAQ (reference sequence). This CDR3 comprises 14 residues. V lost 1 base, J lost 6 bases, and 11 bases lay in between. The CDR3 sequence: CASSLVDWGDTQYF. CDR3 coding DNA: TGTGCCAGCAGCTTAGTCGACTGGGGGGATACGCAGTATTTT. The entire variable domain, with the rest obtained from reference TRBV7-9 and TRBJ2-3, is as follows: DTGVSQNPRHKITKRGQNVTFRCDPISEHNRLYWYRQTLGQGPEFLTYFQNEAQLEKSRLLSDRFSAERPKGSFSTLEIQRTEQGDSAMYLCASSLVDWGDTQYFGPGTRLTVL.

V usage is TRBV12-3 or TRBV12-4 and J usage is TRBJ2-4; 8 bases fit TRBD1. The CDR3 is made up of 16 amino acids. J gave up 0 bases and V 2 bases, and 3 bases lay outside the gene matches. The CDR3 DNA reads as TGTGCCAGCAGTTTAACAGGGGGAATAGCCAAAAACATTCAGTACTTC. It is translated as CASSLTGGIAKNIQYF.